What follows describes a single T cell receptor (beta chain). The antigen remains undetermined. The sample is drawn from a study of multiple sclerosis patients with progressive multifocal leukoencephalopathy. General study points: Lower normalized Shannon entropy suggested reduced TRB diversity in most PML patients.

Described time point: before natalizumab initiation. The table came from immunoSEQ multiplex PCR; TCRdb's copy has only in-frame clones and leaves some out. The table has 25,000 to 35,000 clones, approximately 90% seen once. The J segment lost 4 bases and the V segment lost 4 bases, leaving 8 bases of the junction unmatched. Germline V gives CDR1 SGHNT, CDR2 YYREEE (reference sequence). The CDR3 contains 16 residues. The clonotype originates from a human donor with multiple sclerosis. The material sequenced was PBMCs. This sequence joins TRBV5-4 and TRBJ2-2; 9 nucleotides align to TRBD2. The CDR3 DNA sequence: TGTGCCAGCAGCCCTCTAGCGGGAAGCGGCACCGGGGAGCTGTTTTTT. Protein product: CASSPLAGSGTGELFF.